Below are 8 T cell receptor beta chains sequenced from a single sample in a study of OX40 agonist ivuxolimab in advanced cancers. The repertoire was sequenced with immunoSEQ multiplex PCR; TCRdb's copy has only in-frame clones and lacks some. Among 55,000 to 90,000 clones listed, approximately 81% were seen once. The input for sequencing was CD4+ or CD8+ T cells sorted from blood, taken in a trial of the OX40 agonist ivuxolimab. These receptors were collected from an adult with an advanced solid tumor such as melanoma, head and neck, liver or kidney cancer.

The chain uses TRBV18 and TRBJ2-5, with 7 bases lining up with TRBD1. Per germline, CDR1 KGHSH and CDR2 LQKENI. The V gene end was trimmed by 1 base and the J gene end by 2 bases; junction bases not matched to a gene: 7. The CDR3 spans 16 residues. The CDR3 spells CASSPLPQGDQETQYF. The CDR3 DNA follows: TGTGCCAGCTCACCACTTCCCCAGGGGGATCAAGAGACCCAGTACTTC.

The chain is built from TRBV6-1 and TRBJ2-2; TRBD1 matches at 11 bases. The CDR3 contains 15 residues. Germline-derived CDR1 and CDR2 are MNHNS and SASEGT. With 7 bases clipped from V and 5 bases from J, the junction kept 6 bases outside the gene matches. The CDR3 loop is CASILDRGHTGELFF. In nucleotides, the CDR3 is TGTGCCAGCATTCTGGACAGGGGGCATACCGGGGAGCTGTTTTTT.

This sequence joins TRBV4-2 and TRBJ2-7, with 13 bases aligning to TRBD2. J was trimmed by 4 bases and V by 0 bases; bases with no gene match: 12. CDR1 and CDR2 from the germline V gene are LGHNA and YNFKEQ. This CDR3 has 19 residues. CDR3 bases: TGTGCCAGCAGCCAAGATTCCCCGCGGACTAGCGGGGGCCTGTACGAGCAGTACTTC. As protein: CASSQDSPRTSGGLYEQYF.

Comment on this clone: The sample carries other DNA sequences with the same CDR3. The gene calls are TRBV5-1 and TRBJ2-7, with D perhaps TRBD1 or TRBD2 (5 bases each). Between the trimmed V and J ends, which lost 1 base and 2 bases, there was a span of 10 bases. The germline V gene has CDR1 SGHRS and CDR2 YFSETQ. There are 14 residues in the CDR3. As DNA, the CDR3 is TGCGCCAGCAGCTTGCGGGGCGAGGCCTACGAGCAGTACTTC. Protein product: CASSLRGEAYEQYF.

CDR3 bases: TGCAGCGTTGGAACTAGCGGGGGCCGTGATACGCAGTATTTT. Protein product: CSVGTSGGRDTQYF. The chain employs TRBV29-1 and TRBJ2-3; 11 nucleotides align to TRBD2. Germline V gene data show CDR1 as SQVTM and CDR2 as ANQGSEA. The CDR3 spans 14 residues. The V segment lost 4 bases and the J segment 6 bases; nucleotides outside the gene matches: 6.

As DNA, the CDR3 is TGTGCCAGCAGTTCCTCAGGGTTTACCTACGAGCAGTACTTC. Translation: CASSSSGFTYEQYF. The chain carries TRBV6-5 and TRBJ2-7; D is possibly TRBD1 (5 bases). From germline, CDR1 is MNHEY and CDR2 SVGAGI. Trimming took off 4 bases at V and 2 bases at J, with 12 bases between the two ends. The CDR3 has 14 residues.

This rearrangement joins TRBV11-3 to TRBJ2-2; D is unclear. CDR3 length: 13 amino acids. V was shortened by 5 bases and J by 6 bases, with 10 bases between the two germline ends. Germline CDR1 and CDR2: SGHNT and YENEEA. CDR3 DNA: TGTGCCAGCAGCCCCAGCCGGGCCGGGGAGCTGTTTTTT. Its translation is CASSPSRAGELFF.

The chain couples TRBV18 to TRBJ2-5; D is unclear. Germline lookup yields CDR1 KGHSH and CDR2 LQKENI. V lost 2 bases to trimming and J lost 3 bases, with 10 bases between them. This CDR3 is 14 amino acids long. The CDR3 spells CASSPNSGEETQYF. CDR3 in DNA: TGTGCCAGCTCACCAAATAGTGGAGAAGAGACCCAGTACTTC.